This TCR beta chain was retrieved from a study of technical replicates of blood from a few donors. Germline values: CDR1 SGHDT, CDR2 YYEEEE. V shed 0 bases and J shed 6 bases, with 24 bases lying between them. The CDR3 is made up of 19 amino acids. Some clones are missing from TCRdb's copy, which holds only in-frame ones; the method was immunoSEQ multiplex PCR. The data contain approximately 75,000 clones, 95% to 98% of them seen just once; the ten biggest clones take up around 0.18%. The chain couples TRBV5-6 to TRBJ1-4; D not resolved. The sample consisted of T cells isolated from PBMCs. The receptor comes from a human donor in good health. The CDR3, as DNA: TGTGCCAGCAGCTTGGGGCGACTAAACGGCCCCTTCCGTGATGAAAAACTGTTTTTT. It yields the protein CASSLGRLNGPFRDEKLFF. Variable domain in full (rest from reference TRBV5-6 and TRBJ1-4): DAGVTQSPTHLIKTRGQQVTLRCSPKSGHDTVSWYQQALGQGPQFIFQYYEEEERQRGNFPDRFSGHQFPNYSSELNVNALLLGDSALYLCASSLGRLNGPFRDEKLFFGSGTQLSVL.